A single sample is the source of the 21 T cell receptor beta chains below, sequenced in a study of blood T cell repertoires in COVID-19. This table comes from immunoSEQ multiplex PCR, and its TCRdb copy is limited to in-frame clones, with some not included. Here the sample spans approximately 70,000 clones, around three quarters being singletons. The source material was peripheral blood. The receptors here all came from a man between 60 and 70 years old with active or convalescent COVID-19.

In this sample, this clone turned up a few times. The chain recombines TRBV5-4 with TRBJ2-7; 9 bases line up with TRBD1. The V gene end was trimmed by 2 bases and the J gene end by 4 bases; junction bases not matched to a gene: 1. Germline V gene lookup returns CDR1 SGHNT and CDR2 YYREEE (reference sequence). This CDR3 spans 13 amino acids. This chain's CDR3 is CASSLQGAYEQYF. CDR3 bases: TGTGCCAGCAGCTTACAGGGGGCTTACGAGCAGTACTTC.

The CDR3 nucleotides read TGTGCCTGGAGTGTAGGGGAGGGTTTGAGAGATTCTCCCTACAATGAGCAGTTCTTC. Translating gives CAWSVGEGLRDSPYNEQFF. The rearrangement joins TRBV30 to TRBJ2-1, with 7 bases aligning to TRBD2. In germline, CDR1 is GTSNPN, CDR2 SVGIG (reference sequence). The V and J ends lost 0 bases and 2 bases, in that order; junction bases with no gene match: 16. The CDR3 has 19 residues.

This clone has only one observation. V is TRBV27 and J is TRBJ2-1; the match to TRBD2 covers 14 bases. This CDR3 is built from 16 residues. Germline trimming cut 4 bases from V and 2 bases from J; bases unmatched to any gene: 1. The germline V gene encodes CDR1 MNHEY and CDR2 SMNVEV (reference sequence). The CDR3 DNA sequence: TGTGCCAGCAGTTCGGGACTAGCGGGGGCCTACAATGAGCAGTTCTTC. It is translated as CASSSGLAGAYNEQFF.

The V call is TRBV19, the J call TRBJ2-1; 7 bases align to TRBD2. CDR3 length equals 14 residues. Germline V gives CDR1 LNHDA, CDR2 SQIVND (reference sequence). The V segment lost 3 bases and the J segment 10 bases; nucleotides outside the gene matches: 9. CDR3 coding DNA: TGTGCCAGTAGTATGACCAACCTAGCGGCCGAGCAGTTCTTC. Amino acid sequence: CASSMTNLAAEQFF.

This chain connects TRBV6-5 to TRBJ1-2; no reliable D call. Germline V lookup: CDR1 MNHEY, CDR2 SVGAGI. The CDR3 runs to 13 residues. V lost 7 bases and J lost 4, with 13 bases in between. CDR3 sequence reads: CASTRNSPYGYTF. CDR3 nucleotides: TGTGCCAGCACCCGGAACAGCCCCTATGGCTACACCTTC.

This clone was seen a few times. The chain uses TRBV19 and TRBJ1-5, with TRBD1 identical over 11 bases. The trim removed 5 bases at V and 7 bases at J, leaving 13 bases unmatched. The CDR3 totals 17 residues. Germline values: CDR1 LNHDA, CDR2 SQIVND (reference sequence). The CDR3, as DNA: TGTGCCAGTAGTCCGGACAGGGGGCGCCCCGAGGGACAGCCCCAGCATTTT. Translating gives CASSPDRGRPEGQPQHF.

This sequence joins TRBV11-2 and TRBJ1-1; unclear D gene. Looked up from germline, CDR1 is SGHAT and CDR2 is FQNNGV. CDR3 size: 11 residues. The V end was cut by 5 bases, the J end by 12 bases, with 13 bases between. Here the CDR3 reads CASSPGRESFF. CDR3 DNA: TGTGCCAGCAGCCCCGGACGGGAATCTTTCTTT.

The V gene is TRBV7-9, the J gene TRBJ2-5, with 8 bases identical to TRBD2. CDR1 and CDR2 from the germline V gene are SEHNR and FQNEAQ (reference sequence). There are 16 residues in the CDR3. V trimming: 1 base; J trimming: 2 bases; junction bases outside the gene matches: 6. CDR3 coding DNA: TGTGCCAGCAGCTTAGTCGCGGGGGGTCCTCAAGAGACCCAGTACTTC. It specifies CASSLVAGGPQETQYF. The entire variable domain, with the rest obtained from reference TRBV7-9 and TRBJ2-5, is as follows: DTGVSQNPRHKITKRGQNVTFRCDPISEHNRLYWYRQTLGQGPEFLTYFQNEAQLEKSRLLSDRFSAERPKGSFSTLEIQRTEQGDSAMYLCASSLVAGGPQETQYFGPGTRLLVL.

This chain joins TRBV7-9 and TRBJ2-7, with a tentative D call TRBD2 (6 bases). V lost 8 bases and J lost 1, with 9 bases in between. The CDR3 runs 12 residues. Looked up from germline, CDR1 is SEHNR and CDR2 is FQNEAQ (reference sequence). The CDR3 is CASSGVSYEQYF. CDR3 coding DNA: TGTGCCAGCTCGGGGGTTTCCTACGAGCAGTACTTC.

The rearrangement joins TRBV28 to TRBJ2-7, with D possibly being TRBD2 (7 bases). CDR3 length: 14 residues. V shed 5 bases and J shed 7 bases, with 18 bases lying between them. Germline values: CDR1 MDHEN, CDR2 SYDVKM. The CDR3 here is CASSKDRWGGEQYF. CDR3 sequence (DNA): TGTGCCAGCAGTAAAGACAGGTGGGGAGGGGAGCAGTACTTC.

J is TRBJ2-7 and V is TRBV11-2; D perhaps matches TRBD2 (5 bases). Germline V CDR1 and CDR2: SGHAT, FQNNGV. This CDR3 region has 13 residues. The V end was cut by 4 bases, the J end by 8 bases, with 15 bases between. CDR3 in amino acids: CASSSGLGLQQYF. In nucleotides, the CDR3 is TGTGCCAGCAGCTCGGGCTTAGGACTCCAGCAGTACTTC.

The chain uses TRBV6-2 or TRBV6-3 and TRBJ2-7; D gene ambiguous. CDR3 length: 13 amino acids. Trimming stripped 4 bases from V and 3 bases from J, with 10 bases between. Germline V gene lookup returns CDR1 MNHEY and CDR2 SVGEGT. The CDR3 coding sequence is TGTGCCAGCAGTTCGACAAAAAGCTACGAGCAGTACTTC. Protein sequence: CASSSTKSYEQYF.

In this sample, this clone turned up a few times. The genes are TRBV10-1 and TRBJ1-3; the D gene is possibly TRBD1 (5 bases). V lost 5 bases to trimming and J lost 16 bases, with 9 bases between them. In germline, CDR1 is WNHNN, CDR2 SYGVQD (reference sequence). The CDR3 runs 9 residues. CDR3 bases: TGCGCCAGCAGTAAAGGACACTATTTT. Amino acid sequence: CASSKGHYF.

The CDR3 loop is CASRITGTGVDEQFF. The CDR3 DNA follows: TGCGCCAGCAGAATAACCGGGACAGGGGTCGATGAGCAGTTCTTC. The chain couples TRBV5-1 to TRBJ2-1; 10 nucleotides line up with TRBD1. Trimming removed 5 bases from V and 8 bases from J; junction bases left unmatched: 10. This CDR3 contains 15 residues. Germline V gives CDR1 SGHRS, CDR2 YFSETQ.

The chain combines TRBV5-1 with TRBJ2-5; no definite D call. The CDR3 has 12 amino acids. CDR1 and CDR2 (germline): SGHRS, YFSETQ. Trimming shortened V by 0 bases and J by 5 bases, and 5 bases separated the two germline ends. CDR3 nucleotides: TGCGCCAGCAGCTTGGTTGCGGAGACCCAGTACTTC. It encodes CASSLVAETQYF. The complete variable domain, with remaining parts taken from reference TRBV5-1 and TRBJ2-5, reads KAGVTQTPRYLIKTRGQQVTLSCSPISGHRSVSWYQQTPGQGLQFLFEYFSETQRNKGNFPGRFSGRQFSNSRSEMNVSTLELGDSALYLCASSLVAETQYFGPGTRLLVL.

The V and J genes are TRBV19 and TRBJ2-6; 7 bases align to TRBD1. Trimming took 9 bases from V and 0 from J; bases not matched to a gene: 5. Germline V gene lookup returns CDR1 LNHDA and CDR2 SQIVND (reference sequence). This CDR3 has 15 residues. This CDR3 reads CASLDRPSGANVLTF. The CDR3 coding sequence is TGTGCCAGCTTGGACAGGCCCTCTGGGGCCAACGTCCTGACTTTC.

This CDR3 is CATRDRGKTDTQYF. The CDR3 region has the DNA TGTGCCACAAGGGACAGGGGGAAGACAGATACGCAGTATTTT. This rearrangement joins TRBV6-5 to TRBJ2-3; the match to TRBD1 covers 11 bases. The germline CDR1 and CDR2 sequences are MNHEY and SVGAGI. Trimming removed 10 bases from V and 3 bases from J; junction bases left unmatched: 6. CDR3 size: 14 residues.

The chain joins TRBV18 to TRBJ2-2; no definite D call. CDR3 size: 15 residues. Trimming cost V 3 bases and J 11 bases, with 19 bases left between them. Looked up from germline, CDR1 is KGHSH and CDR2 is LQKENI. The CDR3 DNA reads TGTGCCAGCTCACCCCGAGGAGACCCTGTCGACGAGCTGTTTTTT. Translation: CASSPRGDPVDELFF.

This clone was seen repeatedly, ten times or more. The chain's CDR3 is CASSIFGSENTEAFF. The CDR3 DNA reads as TGTGCCAGTAGTATCTTTGGGAGTGAGAACACTGAAGCTTTCTTT. The chain has TRBV19 and TRBJ1-1; D remains ambiguous. The germline V gene has CDR1 LNHDA and CDR2 SQIVND (reference sequence). Trimming removed 3 bases at V and 1 base at J, with 12 bases between. This CDR3 spans 15 amino acids.

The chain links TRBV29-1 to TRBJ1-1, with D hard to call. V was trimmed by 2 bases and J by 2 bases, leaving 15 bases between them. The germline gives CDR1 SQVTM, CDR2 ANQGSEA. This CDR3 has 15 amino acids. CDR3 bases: TGCAGCGTTGAACGATTTGGCAGGCAAAACACTGAAGCTTTCTTT. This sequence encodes CSVERFGRQNTEAFF.

CDR3 DNA: TGTGCCATCAGTGAACCCGCTAAAACAGGAGAAGAGACCCAGTACTTC. This sequence encodes CAISEPAKTGEETQYF. The chain is built from TRBV10-3 and TRBJ2-5; weak D call: TRBD1 (5 bases). Trimming left V 3 bases short and J 3 bases short, with 17 bases between. The CDR3 contains 16 residues. CDR1 is ENHRY and CDR2 is SYGVKD in the germline V gene.